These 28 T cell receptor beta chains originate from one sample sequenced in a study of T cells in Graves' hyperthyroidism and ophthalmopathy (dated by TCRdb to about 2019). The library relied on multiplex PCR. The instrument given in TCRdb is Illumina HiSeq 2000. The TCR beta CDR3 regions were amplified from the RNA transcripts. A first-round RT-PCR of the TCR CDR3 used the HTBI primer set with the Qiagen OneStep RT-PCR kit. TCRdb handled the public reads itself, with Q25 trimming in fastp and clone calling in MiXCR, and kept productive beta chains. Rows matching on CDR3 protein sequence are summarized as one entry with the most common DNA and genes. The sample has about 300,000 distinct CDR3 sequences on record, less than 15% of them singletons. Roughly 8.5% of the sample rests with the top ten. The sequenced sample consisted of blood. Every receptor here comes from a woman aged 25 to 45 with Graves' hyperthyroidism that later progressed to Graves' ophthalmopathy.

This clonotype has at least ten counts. The CDR3 loop reads CASSLLAGNNEQFF. CDR3 bases: TGTGCCAGCAGCTTGCTAGCGGGAAACAATGAGCAGTTCTTC. The gene calls are TRBV7-9 and TRBJ2-1, with 9 bases aligning to TRBD2. Germline V CDR1 and CDR2: SEHNR, FQNEAQ (reference sequence). V shed 3 bases, J shed 5 bases, and the junction held 2 bases outside the gene matches. The CDR3 is made up of 14 amino acids.

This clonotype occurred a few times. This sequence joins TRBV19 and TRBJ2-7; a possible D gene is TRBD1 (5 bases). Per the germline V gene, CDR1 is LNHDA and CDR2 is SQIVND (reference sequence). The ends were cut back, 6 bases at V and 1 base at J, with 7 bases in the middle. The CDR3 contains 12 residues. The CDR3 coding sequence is TGTGCCAGTAGCGCAGGGTCCTACGAGCAGTACTTC. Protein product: CASSAGSYEQYF.

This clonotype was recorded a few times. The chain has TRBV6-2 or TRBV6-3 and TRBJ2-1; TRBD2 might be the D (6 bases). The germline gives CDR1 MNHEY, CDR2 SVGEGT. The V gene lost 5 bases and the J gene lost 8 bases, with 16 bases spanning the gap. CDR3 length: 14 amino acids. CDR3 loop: CASSRSEGSDEQFF. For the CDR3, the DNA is TGTGCCAGCAGTCGCTCGGAGGGTTCGGATGAGCAGTTCTTC.

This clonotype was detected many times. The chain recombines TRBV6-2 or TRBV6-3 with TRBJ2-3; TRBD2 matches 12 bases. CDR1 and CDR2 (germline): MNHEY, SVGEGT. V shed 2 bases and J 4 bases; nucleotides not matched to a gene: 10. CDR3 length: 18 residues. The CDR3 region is CASSYGTRTSGISDTQYF. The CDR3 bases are TGTGCCAGCAGTTACGGGACGAGGACTAGCGGGATTTCAGATACGCAGTATTTT.

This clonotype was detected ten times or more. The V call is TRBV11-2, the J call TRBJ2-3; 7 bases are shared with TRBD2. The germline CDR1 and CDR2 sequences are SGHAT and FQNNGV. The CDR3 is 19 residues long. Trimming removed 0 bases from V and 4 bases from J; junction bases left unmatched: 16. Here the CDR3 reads CASSLEGGTLPESSDTQYF. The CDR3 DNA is TGTGCCAGCAGCTTAGAGGGGGGGACCTTACCGGAGTCGTCAGATACGCAGTATTTT.

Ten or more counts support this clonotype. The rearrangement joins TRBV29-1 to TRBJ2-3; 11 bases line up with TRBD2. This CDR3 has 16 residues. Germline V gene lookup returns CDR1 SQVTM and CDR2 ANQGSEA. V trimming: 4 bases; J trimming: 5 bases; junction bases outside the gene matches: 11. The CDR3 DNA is TGCAGCGTTGTTAGCGCTAGCGGGAGGAATGGAGATACGCAGTATTTT. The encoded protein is CSVVSASGRNGDTQYF.

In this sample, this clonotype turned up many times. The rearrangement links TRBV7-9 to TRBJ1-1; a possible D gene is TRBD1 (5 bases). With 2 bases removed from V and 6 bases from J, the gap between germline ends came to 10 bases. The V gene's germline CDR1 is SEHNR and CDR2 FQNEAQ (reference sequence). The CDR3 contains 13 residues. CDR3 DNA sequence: TGTGCCAGCAGCTTAAGAGGGGAGGCTGAAGCTTTCTTT. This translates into CASSLRGEAEAFF.

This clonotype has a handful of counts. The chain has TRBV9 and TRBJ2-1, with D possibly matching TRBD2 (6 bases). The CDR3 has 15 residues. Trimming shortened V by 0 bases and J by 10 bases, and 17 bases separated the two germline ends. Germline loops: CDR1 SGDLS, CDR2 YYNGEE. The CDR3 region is CASSVGRGYRREQFF. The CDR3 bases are TGTGCCAGCAGCGTAGGCCGGGGGTACCGTAGGGAGCAGTTCTTC.

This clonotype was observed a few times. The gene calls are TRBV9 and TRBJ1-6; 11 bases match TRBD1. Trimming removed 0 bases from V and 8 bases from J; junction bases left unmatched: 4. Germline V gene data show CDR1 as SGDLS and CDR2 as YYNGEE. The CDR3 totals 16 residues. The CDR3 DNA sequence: TGTGCCAGCAGCGTAGCCGGACAGGGGGCGGATTCACCCCTCCACTTT. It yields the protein CASSVAGQGADSPLHF.

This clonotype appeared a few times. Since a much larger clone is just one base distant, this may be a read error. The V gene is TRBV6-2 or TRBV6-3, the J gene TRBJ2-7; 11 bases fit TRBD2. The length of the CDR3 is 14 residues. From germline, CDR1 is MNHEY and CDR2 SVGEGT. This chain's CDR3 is CASSLGTSGYEQCF. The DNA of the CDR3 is TGTGCCAGCAGTCTCGGGACTAGCGGCTACGAGCAGTGCTTC.

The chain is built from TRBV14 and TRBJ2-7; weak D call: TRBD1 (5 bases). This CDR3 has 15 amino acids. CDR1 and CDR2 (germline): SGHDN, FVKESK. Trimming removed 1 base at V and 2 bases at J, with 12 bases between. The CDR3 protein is CASSQVQGSPYEQYF. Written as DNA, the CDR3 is TGTGCCAGCAGCCAAGTTCAGGGCTCCCCCTACGAGCAGTACTTC. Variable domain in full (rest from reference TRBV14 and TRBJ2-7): EAGVTQFPSHSVIEKGQTVTLRCDPISGHDNLYWYRRVMGKEIKFLLHFVKESKQDESGMPNNRFLAERTGGTYSTLKVQPAELEDSGVYFCASSQVQGSPYEQYFGPGTRLTVT.

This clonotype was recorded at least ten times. DNA for the CDR3: TGTGCCAGCAGTTTCGGGCAAACCTACAATGAGCAGTTCTTC. Translation: CASSFGQTYNEQFF. The V and J genes are TRBV12-3 or TRBV12-4 and TRBJ2-1, with unresolved D. The CDR3 has 14 amino acids. Trimming cost V 3 bases and J 2 bases, with 8 bases left between them.

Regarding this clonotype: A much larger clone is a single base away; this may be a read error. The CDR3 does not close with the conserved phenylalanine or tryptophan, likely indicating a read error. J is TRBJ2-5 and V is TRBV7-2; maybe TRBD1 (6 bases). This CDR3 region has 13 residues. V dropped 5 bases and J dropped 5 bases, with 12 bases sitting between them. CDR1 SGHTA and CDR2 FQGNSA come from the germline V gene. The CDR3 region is CASSQGQLETQYL. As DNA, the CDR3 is TGTGCCAGCAGCCAAGGACAGCTGGAGACCCAGTACCTC.

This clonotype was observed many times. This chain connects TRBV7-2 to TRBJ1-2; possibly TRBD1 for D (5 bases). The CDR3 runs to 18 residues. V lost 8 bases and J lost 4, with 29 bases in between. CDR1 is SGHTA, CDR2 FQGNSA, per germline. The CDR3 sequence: CASPDWAIPGAILYGYTF. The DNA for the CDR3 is TGTGCCAGCCCCGATTGGGCAATCCCCGGGGCGATTCTCTATGGCTACACCTTC.

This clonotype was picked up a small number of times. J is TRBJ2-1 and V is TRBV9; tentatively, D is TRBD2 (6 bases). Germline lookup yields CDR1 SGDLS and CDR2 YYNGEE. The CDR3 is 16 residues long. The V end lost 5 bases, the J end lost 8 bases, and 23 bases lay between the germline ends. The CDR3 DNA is TGTGCCAGCAGTGTCAACCGGGACTTAACTTCGGATGAGCAGTTCTTC. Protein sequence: CASSVNRDLTSDEQFF.

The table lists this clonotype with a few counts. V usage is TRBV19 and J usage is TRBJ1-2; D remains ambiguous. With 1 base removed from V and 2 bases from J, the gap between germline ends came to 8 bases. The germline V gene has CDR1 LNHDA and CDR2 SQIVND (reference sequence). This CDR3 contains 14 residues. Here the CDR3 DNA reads TGTGCCAGTAGTATAGGGGCAGTGAACTATGGCTACACCTTC. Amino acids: CASSIGAVNYGYTF.

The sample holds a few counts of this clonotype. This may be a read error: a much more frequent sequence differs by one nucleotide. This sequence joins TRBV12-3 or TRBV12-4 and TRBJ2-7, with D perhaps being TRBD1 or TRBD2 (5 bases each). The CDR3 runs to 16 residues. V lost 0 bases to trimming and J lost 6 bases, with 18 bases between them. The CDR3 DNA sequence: TGTGCCAGCAGTTTAGCGTACCGCCGGGACCCCTGCGAGCAGTACTTC. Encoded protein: CASSLAYRRDPCEQYF.

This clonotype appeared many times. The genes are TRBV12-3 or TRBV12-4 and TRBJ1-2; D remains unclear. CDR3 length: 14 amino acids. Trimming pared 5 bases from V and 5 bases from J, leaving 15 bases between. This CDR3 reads CASSPTIPGYGYTF. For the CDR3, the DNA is TGTGCCAGCAGTCCGACCATCCCTGGGTATGGCTACACCTTC.

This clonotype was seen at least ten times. CDR3 nucleotide sequence: TGTGCCACCAGTGCCAGGAGCAATCAGCCCCAGCATTTT. Translated, it gives CATSARSNQPQHF. The rearrangement links TRBV24-1 to TRBJ1-5; D not resolved. The V end lost 5 bases, the J end lost 1 base, and 5 bases lay between the germline ends. Germline V gives CDR1 KGHDR, CDR2 SFDVKD. CDR3 length equals 13 residues.

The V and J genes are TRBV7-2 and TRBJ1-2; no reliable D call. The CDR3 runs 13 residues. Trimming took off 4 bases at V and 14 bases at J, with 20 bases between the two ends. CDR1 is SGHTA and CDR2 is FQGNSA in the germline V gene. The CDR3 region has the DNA TGTGCCAGCAGCTACTCACAGCAGACCTACCCGACCTTC. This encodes CASSYSQQTYPTF.

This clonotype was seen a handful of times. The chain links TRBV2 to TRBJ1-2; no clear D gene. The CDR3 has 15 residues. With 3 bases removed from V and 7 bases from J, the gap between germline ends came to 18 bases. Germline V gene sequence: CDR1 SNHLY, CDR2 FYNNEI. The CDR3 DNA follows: TGTGCCAGCAGTGACCAGCAGGCTCCCAGAAGTGGCTACACCTTC. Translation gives CASSDQQAPRSGYTF.

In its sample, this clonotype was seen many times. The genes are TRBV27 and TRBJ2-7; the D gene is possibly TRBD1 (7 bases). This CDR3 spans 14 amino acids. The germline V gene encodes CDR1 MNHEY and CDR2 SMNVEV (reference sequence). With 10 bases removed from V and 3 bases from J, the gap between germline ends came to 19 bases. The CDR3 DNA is TGTGCCACGATTAGGGCAGGGGGGAACTACGAGCAGTACTTC. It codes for CATIRAGGNYEQYF.

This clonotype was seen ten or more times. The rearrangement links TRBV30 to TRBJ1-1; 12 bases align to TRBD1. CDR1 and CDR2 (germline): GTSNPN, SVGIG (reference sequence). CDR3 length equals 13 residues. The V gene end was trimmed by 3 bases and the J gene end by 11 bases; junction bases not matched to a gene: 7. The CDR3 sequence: CAWSPGTGGLAFF. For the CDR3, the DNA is TGTGCCTGGAGCCCCGGGACAGGGGGCCTCGCTTTCTTT.

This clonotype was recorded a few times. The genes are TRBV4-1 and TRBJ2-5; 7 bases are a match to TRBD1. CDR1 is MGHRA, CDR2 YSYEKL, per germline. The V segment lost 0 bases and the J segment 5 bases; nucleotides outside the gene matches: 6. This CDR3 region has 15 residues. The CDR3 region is CASSQEGRGKETQYF. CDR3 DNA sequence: TGCGCCAGCAGCCAAGAGGGCAGGGGGAAGGAGACCCAGTACTTC.

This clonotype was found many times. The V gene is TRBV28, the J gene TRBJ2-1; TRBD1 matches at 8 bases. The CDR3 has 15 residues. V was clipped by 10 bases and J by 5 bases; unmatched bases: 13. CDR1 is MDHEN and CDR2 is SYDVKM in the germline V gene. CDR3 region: CAIRSDRGEHNEQFF. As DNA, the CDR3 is TGTGCCATCAGAAGCGACAGGGGAGAGCACAATGAGCAGTTCTTC.

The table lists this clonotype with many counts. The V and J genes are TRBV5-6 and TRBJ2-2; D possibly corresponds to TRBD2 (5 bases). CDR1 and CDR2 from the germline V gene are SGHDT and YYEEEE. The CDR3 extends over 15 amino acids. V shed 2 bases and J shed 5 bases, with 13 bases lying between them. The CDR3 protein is CASSLAGGRTGELFF. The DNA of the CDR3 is TGTGCCAGCAGCTTAGCTGGAGGAAGGACCGGGGAGCTGTTTTTT.

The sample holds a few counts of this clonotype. The CDR3 nucleotides are TGTGCTAGTGGTCCCGGGACAGGGGATATCTATGGCTACACCTTC. This encodes CASGPGTGDIYGYTF. The chain combines TRBV12-5 with TRBJ1-2, with TRBD1 matching 10 bases. The CDR3 contains 15 residues. The ends lost 5 bases at V and 4 bases at J; junction bases unmatched: 7. Per germline, CDR1 LGHNT and CDR2 FRNRAP.

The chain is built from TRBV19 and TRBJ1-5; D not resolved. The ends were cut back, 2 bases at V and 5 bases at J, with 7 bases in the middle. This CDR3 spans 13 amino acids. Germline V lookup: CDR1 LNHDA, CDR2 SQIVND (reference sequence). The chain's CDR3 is CASSIQAHQPQHF. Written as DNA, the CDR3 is TGTGCCAGTAGTATACAGGCCCATCAGCCCCAGCATTTT.